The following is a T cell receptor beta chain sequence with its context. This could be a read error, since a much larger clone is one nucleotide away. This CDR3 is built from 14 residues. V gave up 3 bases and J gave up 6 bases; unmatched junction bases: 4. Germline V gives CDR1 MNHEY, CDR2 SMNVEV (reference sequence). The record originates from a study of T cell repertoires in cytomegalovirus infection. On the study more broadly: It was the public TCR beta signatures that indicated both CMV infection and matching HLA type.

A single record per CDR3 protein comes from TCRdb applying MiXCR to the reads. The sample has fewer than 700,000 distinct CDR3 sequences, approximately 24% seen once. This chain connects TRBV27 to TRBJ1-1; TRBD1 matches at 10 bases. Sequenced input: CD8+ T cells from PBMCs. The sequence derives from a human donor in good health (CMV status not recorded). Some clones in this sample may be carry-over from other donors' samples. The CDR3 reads CASSLTGGGPEAFF. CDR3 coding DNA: TGTGCCAGCAGTTTGACAGGGGGCGGCCCTGAAGCTTTCTTT.